One and the same sample provided the 28 T cell receptor beta chains below, sequenced in a study of blood T cell repertoires in COVID-19 (dated by TCRdb to the early 2020s). Receptor libraries were prepared by the immunoSEQ multiplex PCR assay. Held by TCRdb, this immuneACCESS table contains in-frame sequences only and omits some clones. Under half of the omission traces to an unresolved V gene where checked; the cause of the rest is unknown. This sample comprises around 200,000 clones, 85% to 90% of them detected only once. 6.2% of the sample lies in the top ten. Sequenced material: PBMCs or T cells enriched from blood (not recorded which). These receptors were obtained from a man aged 35-49 years who had recovered from COVID-19.

The chain carries TRBV11-2 and TRBJ2-3, with D possibly TRBD1 on 6 matching bases. Trimming pared 7 bases from V and 2 bases from J, leaving 16 bases between. CDR1 is SGHAT, CDR2 FQNNGV, per germline. The CDR3 covers 15 residues. CDR3 DNA: TGTGCCAGCACCCGGACAGAGATCTACACAGATACGCAGTATTTT. It specifies CASTRTEIYTDTQYF.

This chain uses TRBV25-1 with TRBJ1-6, with 8 bases matching TRBD1. This CDR3 has 14 residues. J gave up 5 bases and V 7 bases, and 4 bases lay outside the gene matches. Germline V CDR1 and CDR2: MGHDK, SYGVNS. The chain's CDR3 is CASNNRGNNSPLHF. CDR3 DNA: TGTGCCAGCAATAACAGGGGGAATAATTCACCCCTCCACTTT.

The J gene is TRBJ1-1, the V gene TRBV19, with 8 bases aligning to TRBD1. CDR3 length: 15 residues. V shed 6 bases, J shed 1 base, and the junction held 7 bases outside the gene matches. CDR1 LNHDA and CDR2 SQIVND come from the germline V gene (reference sequence). The CDR3, as DNA: TGTGCCAGTAGACCCCCGGGACAGGCGAACACTGAAGCTTTCTTT. Translation gives CASRPPGQANTEAFF.

This sequence joins TRBV3-1 (or the pseudogene TRBV3-2) and TRBJ2-2; 7 bases align to TRBD2. Per germline, CDR1 LGHDT and CDR2 YNNKEL (reference sequence). The V gene end was trimmed by 0 bases and the J gene end by 6 bases; junction bases not matched to a gene: 7. There are 16 residues in the CDR3. CDR3 protein: CASSQERLASPGELFF. The DNA of the CDR3 is TGTGCCAGCAGCCAAGAGAGACTAGCCAGTCCCGGGGAGCTGTTTTTT.

V and J are TRBV24-1 and TRBJ2-7; the match to TRBD1 covers 9 bases. Germline V gene lookup returns CDR1 KGHDR and CDR2 SFDVKD. Trimming at V came to 8 bases and at J to 1 base, leaving 5 bases not matched to a gene. The CDR3 runs 14 residues. The CDR3 DNA reads as TGTGCCACCAAACCGGGACAGGGTTCCTACGAGCAGTACTTC. This codes for CATKPGQGSYEQYF.

CDR3 sequence reads: CASSATGGPGELFF. DNA of the CDR3: TGTGCCAGCAGCGCAACAGGGGGCCCCGGGGAGCTGTTTTTT. This chain links TRBV9 with TRBJ2-2; 9 nucleotides line up with TRBD1. Trimming cost V 3 bases and J 6 bases; bases outside gene matches: 3. The CDR3 is 14 residues long. Germline loops: CDR1 SGDLS, CDR2 YYNGEE. Supplemented by reference TRBV9 and TRBJ2-2, the full variable domain reads DSGVTQTPKHLITATGQRVTLRCSPRSGDLSVYWYQQSLDQGLQFLIQYYNGEERAKGNILERFSAQQFPDLHSELNLSSLELGDSALYFCASSATGGPGELFFGEGSRLTVL.

V gene TRBV24-1 combines with J gene TRBJ1-2, with 7 bases identical to TRBD1. Germline V gene sequence: CDR1 KGHDR, CDR2 SFDVKD. The ends lost 7 bases at V and 6 bases at J; junction bases unmatched: 4. The CDR3 sequence is 12 residues long. Here the CDR3 DNA reads TGTGCCACCAGACAGGGGCCGAATGGCTACACCTTC. Protein: CATRQGPNGYTF.

The rearrangement links TRBV19 to TRBJ1-2, with D perhaps TRBD1 (6 bases). The CDR3 spans 15 residues. Germline V gene data show CDR1 as LNHDA and CDR2 as SQIVND (reference sequence). V lost 7 bases and J 3 bases, leaving 18 bases between the germline ends. CDR3 nucleotide sequence: TGTGCCAGTAACCGCCCCGGGGGGCTCTACTATGGCTACACCTTC. It translates to CASNRPGGLYYGYTF.

The rearrangement joins TRBV5-6 to TRBJ2-7; 7 bases agree with TRBD1. This CDR3 has 15 amino acids. CDR1 SGHDT and CDR2 YYEEEE come from the germline V gene. The junction had 12 bases not matched to a gene; V was cut back by 5 bases and J by 4 bases. The DNA for the CDR3 is TGTGCCAGCAGACCATTCCAGGGGGTCAGGTACGAGCAGTACTTC. It specifies CASRPFQGVRYEQYF.

V usage is TRBV27 and J usage is TRBJ1-6; 7 bases line up with TRBD1. The CDR3 extends over 15 amino acids. CDR1 and CDR2 from the germline V gene are MNHEY and SMNVEV (reference sequence). V trimming: 7 bases; J trimming: 10 bases; junction bases outside the gene matches: 13. In DNA form, the CDR3 reads TGTGCCAGCACCCCCCTGACAGGGTCGGGGTCACCCCTCCACTTT. Amino acids: CASTPLTGSGSPLHF.

CDR3: CASSDRDGNNGYTF. DNA of the CDR3: TGTGCCTCATCGGACAGGGACGGGAATAATGGCTACACCTTC. V gene TRBV24-1 combines with J gene TRBJ1-2; 8 bases align to TRBD1. V lost 12 bases to trimming and J lost 6 bases; unmatched junction nucleotides: 14. Germline V gene data show CDR1 as KGHDR and CDR2 as SFDVKD. The CDR3 runs to 14 residues.

The V gene is TRBV10-2, the J gene TRBJ1-2; D unclear. Trimming pared 4 bases from V and 8 bases from J, leaving 14 bases between. CDR3 length equals 13 residues. Germline V CDR1 and CDR2: WSHSY, SAAADI. The CDR3 nucleotides read TGCGCCAGCAGTGTGGATACGGGAGGCGGCTACACCTTC. Protein: CASSVDTGGGYTF.

The rearrangement uses TRBV27 and TRBJ1-1; D possibly corresponds to TRBD1 (5 bases). The CDR3 sequence is 14 residues long. Trimming left V 3 bases short and J 4 bases short, with 12 bases between. Germline V gene lookup returns CDR1 MNHEY and CDR2 SMNVEV (reference sequence). The CDR3 here is CASSFQGWGTEAFF. The CDR3 bases are TGTGCCAGCAGTTTTCAGGGTTGGGGCACTGAAGCTTTCTTT.

The V call is TRBV20-1, the J call TRBJ1-5, with D perhaps matching TRBD1 (6 bases). Trimming stripped 3 bases from V and 6 bases from J, with 15 bases between. This CDR3 has 14 residues. Germline CDR1 reads DFQATT; CDR2 reads SNEGSKA (reference sequence). The CDR3 protein is CSASSGAESQPQHF. DNA of the CDR3: TGCAGTGCTAGTTCAGGGGCTGAAAGTCAGCCCCAGCATTTT.

This chain joins TRBV5-4 and TRBJ1-2, with a weak D call TRBD1 (6 bases). V gave up 4 bases and J gave up 8 bases, with 15 bases separating them. Germline V gene sequence: CDR1 SGHNT, CDR2 YYREEE (reference sequence). The CDR3 runs to 13 residues. In DNA, the CDR3 is TGTGCCAGCAGCACTCAGGGGAGAATGGGCTACACCTTC. This gives the protein CASSTQGRMGYTF.

The V gene is TRBV11-3, the J gene TRBJ2-4, with 12 bases that match TRBD2. There are 18 residues in the CDR3. The ends lost 5 bases at V and 0 bases at J; junction bases unmatched: 8. CDR1 and CDR2 from the germline V gene are SGHNT and YENEEA. CDR3 DNA sequence: TGTGCCAGCAGCCCAACTAGCGGGGGGCCACTAGCCAAAAACATTCAGTACTTC. Translation gives CASSPTSGGPLAKNIQYF.

A remark on this clone: The sample carries other DNA sequences with the same CDR3. The CDR3 loop is CASSGQGNSPLHF. CDR3 bases: TGTGCCAGTAGCGGACAGGGAAATTCACCCCTCCACTTT. This chain joins TRBV19 and TRBJ1-6, with TRBD1 matching 8 bases. After removal of 6 bases from V and 7 bases from J, the junction contained 2 bases not matched to a gene. This CDR3 has 13 residues. Germline V lookup: CDR1 LNHDA, CDR2 SQIVND (reference sequence).

This rearrangement joins TRBV6-5 to TRBJ2-1, with 12 bases fitting TRBD1. The CDR3 is made up of 15 amino acids. Germline loops: CDR1 MNHEY, CDR2 SVGAGI. Trimming cost V 6 bases and J 6 bases; bases outside gene matches: 6. CDR3 protein: CASSVGQGASNEQFF. DNA of the CDR3: TGTGCCAGCAGCGTGGGACAGGGGGCTAGCAATGAGCAGTTCTTC.

The V and J genes are TRBV6-1 and TRBJ1-2; no firm D call. This CDR3 is built from 16 residues. V shed 0 bases and J shed 7 bases, with 18 bases lying between them. Germline V lookup: CDR1 MNHNS, CDR2 SASEGT. The CDR3 nucleotides read TGTGCCAGCAGTGAAGCCCAGGAGGCTTTACGACTTGGCTACACCTTC. Translated, it gives CASSEAQEALRLGYTF.

The CDR3 sequence is CASSIHRGGSGTGELFF. The CDR3 bases are TGTGCCAGTAGTATACACAGGGGGGGCTCGGGCACCGGGGAGCTGTTTTTT. V usage is TRBV19 and J usage is TRBJ2-2; TRBD1 might be the D (8 bases). The CDR3 length is 17 residues. The V and J ends lost 2 bases and 4 bases respectively, with 17 bases between them. Germline V gene lookup returns CDR1 LNHDA and CDR2 SQIVND (reference sequence).

This chain uses TRBV12-5 with TRBJ1-5; D call uncertain. The V gene's germline CDR1 is LGHNT and CDR2 FRNRAP. V lost 5 bases to trimming and J lost 3 bases, with 5 bases between them. CDR3 size: 12 residues. The CDR3 region is CASGPYNQPQHF. The CDR3 DNA reads as TGTGCTAGTGGTCCTTACAATCAGCCCCAGCATTTT.

J is TRBJ2-1 and V is TRBV9, with a possible D match to TRBD1 (5 bases). The length of the CDR3 is 16 residues. Trimming cost V 3 bases and J 2 bases, with 15 bases left between them. Germline assignment: CDR1 SGDLS and CDR2 YYNGEE. The CDR3 DNA follows: TGTGCCAGCAGCGGACTCTCAGGGTCCCCCTACAATGAGCAGTTCTTC. Amino acid sequence: CASSGLSGSPYNEQFF.

This chain uses TRBV7-9 with TRBJ1-2; 12 bases fit TRBD1. V lost 4 bases and J lost 13; bases outside the gene matches: 7. Germline-derived CDR1 and CDR2 are SEHNR and FQNEAQ (reference sequence). This CDR3 has 13 residues. The CDR3 protein is CASSYGTGGFLTF. The CDR3 DNA reads TGTGCCAGCAGCTACGGGACAGGGGGCTTTCTCACCTTC.

The chain is built from TRBV5-1 and TRBJ2-5; D possibly corresponds to TRBD2 (5 bases). CDR3 length: 12 residues. Germline V gene sequence: CDR1 SGHRS, CDR2 YFSETQ. V lost 4 bases, J lost 5 bases, and 9 bases lay in between. Written as DNA, the CDR3 is TGCGCCAGCAGCCCGGGGTTCGAGACCCAGTACTTC. Amino acid sequence: CASSPGFETQYF.

The chain is built from TRBV7-8 and TRBJ1-2, with TRBD1 matching 7 bases. This CDR3 spans 17 amino acids. V lost 1 base, J lost 0 bases, and 8 bases stayed unmatched. Germline V lookup: CDR1 SGHVS, CDR2 FQNEAQ. The chain's CDR3 is CASSLGTRQGSNYGYTF. The CDR3 bases are TGTGCCAGCAGCTTAGGGACGCGACAGGGCTCTAACTATGGCTACACCTTC.

The chain has TRBV3-1 (or the pseudogene TRBV3-2) and TRBJ2-5, with D perhaps TRBD1 (6 bases). Germline V lookup: CDR1 LGHDT, CDR2 YNNKEL (reference sequence). The CDR3 has 19 amino acids. The V gene lost 0 bases and the J gene lost 1 base, with 21 bases spanning the gap. CDR3 sequence reads: CASSQDPRGQGRSQETQYF. In nucleotides, the CDR3 is TGTGCCAGCAGCCAAGATCCGAGGGGCCAGGGGAGAAGCCAAGAGACCCAGTACTTC.

The rearrangement uses TRBV2 and TRBJ1-4; maybe TRBD1 (5 bases). Trimming cost V 5 bases and J 4 bases, with 14 bases left between them. The CDR3 loop spans 15 amino acids. Germline CDR1 reads SNHLY; CDR2 reads FYNNEI. CDR3 bases: TGTGCCAGCAGTTACCAGAGCGGGGGTAATGAAAAACTGTTTTTT. It codes for CASSYQSGGNEKLFF. The whole variable domain, remainder taken from reference TRBV2 and TRBJ1-4, is EPEVTQTPSHQVTQMGQEVILRCVPISNHLYFYWYRQILGQKVEFLVSFYNNEISEKSEIFDDQFSVERPDGSNFTLKIRSTKLEDSAMYFCASSYQSGGNEKLFFGSGTQLSVL.

The chain recombines TRBV6-2 or TRBV6-3 with TRBJ2-3; a weak D match, TRBD2 (6 bases). The CDR3 runs 16 residues. In germline, CDR1 is MNHEY, CDR2 SVGEGT. Deletions cut 5 bases from V and 0 bases from J, with 15 bases between. The CDR3, as DNA: TGTGCCAGCAGTGGGGTCGGGAGTGTAAGCACAGATACGCAGTATTTT. Its protein is CASSGVGSVSTDTQYF.